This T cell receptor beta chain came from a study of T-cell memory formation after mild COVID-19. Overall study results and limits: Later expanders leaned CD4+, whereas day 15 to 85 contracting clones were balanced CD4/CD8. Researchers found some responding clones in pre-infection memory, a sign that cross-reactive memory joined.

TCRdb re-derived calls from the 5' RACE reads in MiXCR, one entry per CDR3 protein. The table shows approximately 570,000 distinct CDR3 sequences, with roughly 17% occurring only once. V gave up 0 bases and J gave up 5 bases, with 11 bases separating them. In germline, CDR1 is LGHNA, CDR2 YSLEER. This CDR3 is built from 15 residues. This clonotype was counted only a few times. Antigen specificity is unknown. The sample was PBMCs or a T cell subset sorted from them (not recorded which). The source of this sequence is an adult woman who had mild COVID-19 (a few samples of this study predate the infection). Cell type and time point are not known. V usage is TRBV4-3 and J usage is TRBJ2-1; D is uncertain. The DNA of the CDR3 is TGCGCCAGCAGCCAAGAGGGGTTTCGGGACAATGAGCAGTTCTTC. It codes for CASSQEGFRDNEQFF.